This section outlines one T cell receptor (beta chain) sequence together with its context. Its specificity is unknown. The data were taken from a study of post-analysis software for immune sequencing data. Background on the study: Clinical courses comprised relapsing-remitting, secondary progressive and progressive-relapsing multiple sclerosis.

Findings and caveats of the study: By F measure, samples from a shared preparation batch strongly co-clustered. Significantly lower normalized Chao1 diversity was found in patients with multiple sclerosis relative to controls. Four to six TRBV segments were more frequent in patients than controls; TRBV5-6, TRBV5-1 and TRBV20-1 belonged to this group.

Unique molecular identifiers featured in each of the TCR beta cDNA libraries. MiXCR, applied by TCRdb to the PCR reads, yields one record per CDR3 protein. The sample has roughly 800,000 distinct CDR3 sequences, 25% to 30% seen once. With 0 bases removed from V and 0 bases from J, the gap between germline ends came to 13 bases. CDR1 is SGHKS, CDR2 YYEKEE, per germline (reference sequence). The CDR3 is 18 residues long. This receptor was obtained from a girl aged 10 to 17 with multiple sclerosis. The source material was blood. This chain links TRBV5-5 with TRBJ2-6, with D tentatively TRBD1 or TRBD2 (5 bases each). For the CDR3, the DNA is TGTGCCAGCAGCTTGGCCCAGGGACGGGGCTCTGGGGCCAACGTCCTGACTTTC. Translation: CASSLAQGRGSGANVLTF.